This T cell receptor (beta chain) comes out of a study of blood T cell repertoires in COVID-19 (dated by TCRdb to 2020 to 2021). With respect to the entire study: Collaborator samples came from the United States, Italy and Spain and covered acute and convalescent phases of COVID-19. Sample metadata almost always included a de-identified subject ID, COVID-19 status, age in years and sex. Samples were obtained from the ongoing ImmuneRACE study (first 160 participants) and from 950 to 1,500 subjects provided by 6 global collaborators. Subjects who had been exposed to COVID-19, were actively infected with it, or had recovered from it provided the deeply sampled blood TCRbeta repertoires that made up the dataset. The material from the prospective study consisted of cDNA or gDNA derived from T cells, B-cell-depleted T cells, or PBMCs. A freely available public database, intended as a resource for researchers studying the immune response to SARS-CoV-2, is where the repertoires were released. Where available, HLA class I and class II types were obtained from metadata supplied by the sample provider rather than from assay-based typing. Results and caveats for the whole study, not just this receptor: How much clinical and demographic metadata was included differed by source and by participant, and the metadata was provided uncurated.

TCRbeta CDR3 regions were amplified from genomic DNA using the immunoSEQ Assay, a bias-controlled multiplex PCR. Under the source paper's analysis protocol: Nucleated cell counts per sample were estimated from amplification of reference gene primers within the assay. To quantify the absolute abundance of each unique TCRbeta CDR3 rearrangement, sequence reads were collapsed and filtered. For each sample, productive Simpson clonality was calculated as the square root of Simpson's diversity index across productive rearrangements. Sourced from immuneACCESS, this table was stored by TCRdb with only in-frame sequences that have V and J called. A share of the clones is absent; for the studies checked, an unresolved V gene accounts for under half, and the remainder has no known explanation. That table gives V, J and clone size, and the DNA gave D and trimming. The table for this sample lists about 83,000 clones; approximately 86% of them were counted only once. About a fifth of the sample is in the top ten clones.

As regards this clone: Its cognate antigen has yet to be identified. Nothing much larger sits one base from this clone, and base qualities are not available.

Collaborating institutions collected whole blood in K2EDTA tubes following their own protocols. Collaborator samples were shipped for TCRbeta analysis as frozen whole blood, isolated PBMCs, or DNA extracted from either sample type. CDR1 and CDR2, per the germline V gene, are MDHEN and SYDVKM. Trimming takes 5 bases off V and 5 bases off J; junction bases not matched to a gene: 8. The cysteine opens and the phenylalanine closes a CDR3 of 15 amino acids. Here the CDR3 DNA is all that survives: 45 bases in frame from base 1. This chain is built from TRBV28 and TRBJ1-2; 10 middle bases align to TRBD1. Sequences were obtained from peripheral blood. The sequence was collected from a woman of 80 years or more in a cohort sampled during active or convalescent COVID-19. The DNA reads as follows: TGTGCCAGCAGTCCACGGGGACAGGGGACATATGGCTACACCTTC. This yields the protein CASSPRGQGTYGYTF.